Listed below are T cell receptor beta chains from one sample, sequenced in a study of blood T cell repertoires in COVID-19. Sequenced by immunoSEQ multiplex PCR; TCRdb stores in-frame clones only, minus some. Of a few hundred thousand clones in the sample, almost 90% were seen once. The sample was PBMCs or T cells enriched from blood (not recorded which). The source is a man younger than 40 who had been exposed to COVID-19. Both conserved end residues are part of each CDR3. Fields, in order: clone size, J gene, V gene, D gene, CDR3 protein, CDR3 DNA. A D gene is named only where the DNA matches it firmly. Size is omitted from some rows. Given values are once, few, many or a class for expanded clones.

>once|TRBJ1-4|TRBV15|.
CATSTQDRFEKLFF
TGTGCCACCAGCACCCAAGACAGGTTTGAAAAACTGTTTTTT
>.|TRBJ1-5|TRBV29-1|.
CSVNGGAGQPQHF
TGCAGCGTGAATGGGGGCGCGGGTCAGCCCCAGCATTTT
>.|TRBJ2-1|TRBV9|.
CASSAVPYNEQFF
TGTGCCAGCAGCGCGGTACCCTACAATGAGCAGTTCTTC
>.|TRBJ1-6|TRBV14|.
CASSQDKPELGAPLHF
TGTGCCAGCAGCCAAGATAAACCCGAGTTAGGGGCACCCCTCCACTTT
>.|TRBJ2-7|TRBV19|TRBD1
CASSISYRGLFEQYF
TGTGCCAGTAGTATCTCCTACAGGGGGCTTTTCGAGCAGTACTTC
>.|TRBJ2-1|TRBV4-3|.
CASSPLILGSYNEQFF
TGCGCCAGCAGCCCCCTCATACTAGGTTCCTACAATGAGCAGTTCTTC
>.|TRBJ1-4|TRBV4-3|.
CASSQEGGQFNEKLFF
TGCGCCAGCAGCCAAGAGGGTGGACAGTTTAATGAAAAACTGTTTTTT
>once|TRBJ1-2|TRBV30|.
CAWTAGNLYGYTF
TGTGCCTGGACGGCGGGGAACCTCTATGGCTACACCTTC
>few|TRBJ2-5|TRBV23-1|.
CANNEGGTQETQYF
TGCGCCAACAATGAGGGCGGGACCCAAGAGACCCAGTACTTC
>once|TRBJ1-1|TRBV18|TRBD1
CASSPPDRGANGAFF
TGTGCCAGCTCACCTCCCGACAGGGGGGCTAATGGAGCTTTCTTT
>.|TRBJ1-1|TRBV7-9|.
CASSPSADTEAFF
TGTGCCAGCAGCCCCTCCGCGGACACTGAAGCTTTCTTT
>.|TRBJ2-7|TRBV7-6|.
CASSLTTGTYEQYF
TGTGCCAGCAGCTTAACGACAGGAACCTACGAGCAGTACTTC
>.|TRBJ1-5|TRBV27|.
CASRTGSPTEPQHF
TGTGCCAGCAGGACCGGGAGCCCCACGGAGCCCCAGCATTTT
>.|TRBJ2-7|TRBV7-2|TRBD2
CASSPSMAGGQYF
TGTGCCAGCAGCCCGTCTATGGCGGGGGGGCAGTACTTC
>few|TRBJ2-4|TRBV6-2/TRBV6-3|.
CASSNRNERDFFKNIQYF
TGTGCCAGCAGTAACCGAAATGAGAGGGATTTTTTCAAAAACATTCAGTACTTC
>.|TRBJ1-1|TRBV19|.
CATGGFGGTMNTEAFF
TGTGCCACCGGGGGGTTCGGGGGAACAATGAACACTGAAGCTTTCTTT
>.|TRBJ1-2|TRBV18|TRBD1
CASSPGGRGLNGYTF
TGTGCCAGCTCCCCAGGGGGAAGGGGGCTAAATGGCTACACCTTC
>.|TRBJ2-1|TRBV5-1|TRBD1
CASRPVFRGRGNEQFF
TGCGCCAGCAGACCTGTGTTCAGGGGGCGCGGAAATGAGCAGTTCTTC